What follows are 13 T cell receptor beta chains derived from one specimen sequenced in a study of blood T cell repertoires in COVID-19. Sequencing was performed with immunoSEQ multiplex PCR; in TCRdb, only in-frame clones are kept and a portion is missing. The top ten clones hold around 6.8% of a sample with 120,000 to 150,000 clones, 70% to 85% of them seen once. Material for sequencing was peripheral blood. Receptors originate from a human donor in a cohort sampled during active COVID-19.

The gene calls are TRBV6-6 and TRBJ2-1; 8 positions agree with TRBD1. Germline loops: CDR1 MNHNY, CDR2 SVGAGI (reference sequence). The length of the CDR3 is 15 residues. The J segment lost 7 bases and the V segment lost 7 bases, leaving 12 bases of the junction unmatched. The CDR3 is CASKLKGTGGNEQFF. In nucleotides, the CDR3 is TGTGCCAGCAAACTAAAGGGGACAGGAGGGAATGAGCAGTTCTTC.

The rearrangement joins TRBV6-5 to TRBJ2-7, with D possibly matching TRBD2 (6 bases). The germline gives CDR1 MNHEY, CDR2 SVGAGI. Deletions cut 9 bases from V and 2 bases from J, with 17 bases between. The CDR3 has 14 residues. The CDR3 region has the DNA TGTGCCAGTCAGACTAGGACCCAAACCTACGAGCAGTACTTC. Translation: CASQTRTQTYEQYF.

The chain recombines TRBV10-3 with TRBJ1-1, with D perhaps TRBD1 (6 bases). The CDR3 is 13 amino acids. Germline V gene sequence: CDR1 ENHRY, CDR2 SYGVKD. Trimming took 2 bases from V and 11 from J, leaving 15 bases between them. The CDR3 loop reads CAISETDRRAAFF. The CDR3, as DNA: TGTGCCATCAGTGAGACAGACAGGCGGGCCGCTTTCTTT.

This chain links TRBV18 with TRBJ2-7; 9 bases fit TRBD1. Germline V gene lookup returns CDR1 KGHSH and CDR2 LQKENI. The CDR3 is 14 amino acids. V was clipped by 3 bases and J by 3 bases; unmatched bases: 3. The CDR3 loop reads CASSPRQGDYEQYF. The DNA for the CDR3 is TGTGCCAGCTCACCTCGACAGGGGGACTACGAGCAGTACTTC.

The J gene is TRBJ1-1, the V gene TRBV28; 9 bases align to TRBD1. CDR3 length: 15 residues. The trim removed 3 bases at V and 6 bases at J, leaving 8 bases unmatched. Germline V gene data show CDR1 as MDHEN and CDR2 as SYDVKM. The CDR3 spells CASSLETGGVPEAFF. In DNA form, the CDR3 reads TGTGCCAGCAGTTTGGAGACAGGGGGGGTCCCTGAAGCTTTCTTT.

The rearrangement links TRBV7-2 to TRBJ1-5; D gene ambiguous. Germline V gene sequence: CDR1 SGHTA, CDR2 FQGNSA. The V end was cut by 5 bases, the J end by 6 bases, with 17 bases between. CDR3 length: 15 residues. CDR3 DNA sequence: TGTGCCAGCAGCCCACGGACGGGAGAGGGTCAGCCCCAGCATTTT. Residues: CASSPRTGEGQPQHF.

The rearrangement uses TRBV7-9 and TRBJ2-7; D call uncertain. The V end lost 3 bases, the J end lost 2 bases, and 2 bases lay between the germline ends. This CDR3 is 11 amino acids long. From germline, CDR1 is SEHNR and CDR2 FQNEAQ (reference sequence). The CDR3: CASSFTYEQYF. For the CDR3, the DNA is TGTGCCAGCAGCTTCACCTACGAGCAGTACTTC.

This chain links TRBV6-5 with TRBJ2-2; maybe TRBD1 (5 bases). Germline V CDR1 and CDR2: MNHEY, SVGAGI. The CDR3 length is 15 residues. V was cut by 0 bases and J by 7 bases, with 12 bases left in between. The CDR3 DNA sequence: TGTGCCAGCAGTTACTCGATGAGACAGAGCGGGGAGCTGTTTTTT. Amino acid sequence: CASSYSMRQSGELFF.

The chain recombines TRBV24-1 with TRBJ2-1, with 7 bases matching TRBD1. V lost 6 bases and J lost 4; bases outside the gene matches: 8. Looked up from germline, CDR1 is KGHDR and CDR2 is SFDVKD. The CDR3 runs to 15 residues. CDR3 nucleotides: TGTGCCACCAGTACGACGGGACAGCCATACAATGAGCAGTTCTTC. It is translated as CATSTTGQPYNEQFF.

This chain joins TRBV18 and TRBJ2-4; D is uncertain. The CDR3 runs to 12 residues. CDR1 and CDR2 from the germline V gene are KGHSH and LQKENI. V lost 3 bases and J lost 6, with 6 bases in between. In nucleotides, the CDR3 is TGTGCCAGCTCACCGAGTAGAAACATTCAGTACTTC. Encoded protein: CASSPSRNIQYF. Looking up the rest from reference TRBV18 and TRBJ2-4 gives the full variable domain: NAGVMQNPRHLVRRRGQEARLRCSPMKGHSHVYWYRQLPEEGLKFMVYLQKENIIDESGMPKERFSAEFPKEGPSILRIQQVVRGDSAAYFCASSPSRNIQYFGAGTRLSVL.

The J gene is TRBJ2-1, the V gene TRBV13; 7 nucleotides line up with TRBD1. From germline, CDR1 is PRHDT and CDR2 FYEKMQ (reference sequence). The CDR3 consists of 14 residues. The J segment lost 5 bases and the V segment lost 5 bases, leaving 6 bases of the junction unmatched. The CDR3 reads CASSRGQLNNEQFF. In nucleotides, the CDR3 is TGTGCCAGCAGCAGGGGACAGCTAAACAATGAGCAGTTCTTC.

This clone was detected once. This chain links TRBV7-6 with TRBJ2-2; 10 nucleotides align to TRBD2. The CDR3 sequence is 16 residues long. The germline CDR1 and CDR2 sequences are SGHVS and FNYEAQ. J lost 1 base, V lost 5 bases, and 4 bases had no gene match. The CDR3 here is CASSPGLAVNTGELFF. Written as DNA, the CDR3 is TGTGCCAGCAGCCCCGGACTAGCGGTGAACACCGGGGAGCTGTTTTTT. Looking up the rest from reference TRBV7-6 and TRBJ2-2 gives the full variable domain: GAGVSQSPRYKVTKRGQDVALRCDPISGHVSLYWYRQALGQGPEFLTYFNYEAQQDKSGLPNDRFSAERPEGSISTLTIQRTEQRDSAMYRCASSPGLAVNTGELFFGEGSRLTVL.

The chain uses TRBV3-1 (or the pseudogene TRBV3-2) and TRBJ1-1; 9 bases are shared with TRBD1. V lost 1 base to trimming and J lost 9 bases; unmatched junction nucleotides: 12. This CDR3 is 16 amino acids long. Germline-derived CDR1 and CDR2 are LGHDT and YNNKEL (reference sequence). DNA of the CDR3: TGTGCCAGCAGCCAAGCGAGTTCCGGGACAGGGTCCCAAGCTTTCTTT. It is translated as CASSQASSGTGSQAFF.